The following is a T cell receptor (beta chain) sequence with its context. Antigen specificity is unknown. This specimen comes from a study of T cells in localized non-small cell lung cancer. The table came from immunoSEQ multiplex PCR; TCRdb's copy has only in-frame clones and leaves some out. The sample shows about 82,000 clones, roughly 80% of them seen only once. Whole-study results and caveats: Tumor trailed uninvolved adjacent lung in T cell clonality, which peaked there. A raised T cell density in blood coincided with lengthier overall survival. Sequence data derive from only one tumor region, so heterogeneity remains possible. Across samples, adjacent lung featured a median around 55 of the top 100 tumor clones.

Germline assignment: CDR1 SQVTM and CDR2 ANQGSEA. The CDR3 is made up of 15 amino acids. The ends lost 7 bases at V and 2 bases at J; junction bases unmatched: 10. The clonotype originates from a man aged 35-69 years with stage II squamous cell lung carcinoma. The chain uses TRBV29-1 and TRBJ2-1; 8 bases match TRBD1. The material was PBMCs, obtained before any cancer treatment. The CDR3 sequence is CSAATGQGAYNEQFF. The CDR3 DNA reads TGCAGCGCCGCGACCGGACAGGGAGCCTACAATGAGCAGTTCTTC.